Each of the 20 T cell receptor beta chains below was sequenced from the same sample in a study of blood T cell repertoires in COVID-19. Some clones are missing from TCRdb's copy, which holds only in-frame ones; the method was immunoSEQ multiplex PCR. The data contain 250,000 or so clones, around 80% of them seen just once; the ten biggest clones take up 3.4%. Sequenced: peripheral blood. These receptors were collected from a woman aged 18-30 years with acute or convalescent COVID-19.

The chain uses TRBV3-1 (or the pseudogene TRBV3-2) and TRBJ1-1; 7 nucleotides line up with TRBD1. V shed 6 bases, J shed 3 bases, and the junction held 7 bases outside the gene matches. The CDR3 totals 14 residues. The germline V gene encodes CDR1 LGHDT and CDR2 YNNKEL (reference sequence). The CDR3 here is CASRPGQAYTEAFF. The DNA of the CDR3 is TGTGCCAGCAGACCCGGACAGGCATACACTGAAGCTTTCTTT.

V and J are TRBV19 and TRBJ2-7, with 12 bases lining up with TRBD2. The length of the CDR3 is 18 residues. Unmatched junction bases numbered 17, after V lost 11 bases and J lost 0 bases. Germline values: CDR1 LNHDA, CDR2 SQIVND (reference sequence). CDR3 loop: CALAGGRTWFCCSYEQYF. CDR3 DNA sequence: TGTGCCCTAGCGGGAGGGAGGACTTGGTTTTGTTGCTCCTACGAGCAGTACTTC. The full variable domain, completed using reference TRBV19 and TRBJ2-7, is DGGITQSPKYLFRKEGQNVTLSCEQNLNHDAMYWYRQDPGQGLRLIYYSQIVNDFQKGDIAEGYSVSREKKESFPLTVTSAQKNPTAFYLCALAGGRTWFCCSYEQYFGPGTRLTVT.

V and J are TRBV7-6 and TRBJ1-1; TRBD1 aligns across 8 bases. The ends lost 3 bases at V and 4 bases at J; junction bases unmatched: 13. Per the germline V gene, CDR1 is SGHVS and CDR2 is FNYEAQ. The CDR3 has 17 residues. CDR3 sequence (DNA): TGTGCCAGCAGCTTGCCGGACAGGGCGGCATGGGGCACTGAAGCTTTCTTT. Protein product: CASSLPDRAAWGTEAFF.

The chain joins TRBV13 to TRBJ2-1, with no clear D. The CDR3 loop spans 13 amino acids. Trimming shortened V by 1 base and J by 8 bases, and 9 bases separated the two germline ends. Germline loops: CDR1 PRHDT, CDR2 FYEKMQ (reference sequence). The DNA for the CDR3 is TGTGCCAGCAGCTTAGTGAGTAATCATGAGCAGTTCTTC. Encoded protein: CASSLVSNHEQFF.

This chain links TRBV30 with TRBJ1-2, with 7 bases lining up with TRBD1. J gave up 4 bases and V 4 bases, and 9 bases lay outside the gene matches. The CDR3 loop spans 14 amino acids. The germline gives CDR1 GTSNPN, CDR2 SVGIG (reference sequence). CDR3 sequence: CAWTPPGTVYGYTF. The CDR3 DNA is TGTGCCTGGACCCCCCCCGGGACAGTCTATGGCTACACCTTC.

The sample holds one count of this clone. CDR3 coding DNA: TGTGCCAGCACCGAGACTCCCCCGGGGGCCGGGGAGCTGTTTTTT. Translated, it gives CASTETPPGAGELFF. The chain links TRBV6-6 to TRBJ2-2; D might be TRBD2 (6 bases). The CDR3 runs to 15 residues. Germline loops: CDR1 MNHNY, CDR2 SVGAGI (reference sequence). Trimming pared 7 bases from V and 6 bases from J, leaving 18 bases between.

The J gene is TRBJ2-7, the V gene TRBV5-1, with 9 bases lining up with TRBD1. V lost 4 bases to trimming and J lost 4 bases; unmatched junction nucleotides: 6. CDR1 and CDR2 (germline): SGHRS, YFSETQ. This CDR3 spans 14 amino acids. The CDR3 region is CASSRDRDLYEQYF. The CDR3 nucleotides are TGCGCCAGCAGCCGGGACAGGGATCTGTACGAGCAGTACTTC.

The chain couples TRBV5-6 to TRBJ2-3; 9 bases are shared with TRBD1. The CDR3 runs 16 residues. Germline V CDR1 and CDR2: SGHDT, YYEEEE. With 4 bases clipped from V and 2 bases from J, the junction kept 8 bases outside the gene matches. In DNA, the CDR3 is TGTGCCAGCAGCGTACAGGGGGCCGGTTCCACAGATACGCAGTATTTT. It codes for CASSVQGAGSTDTQYF.

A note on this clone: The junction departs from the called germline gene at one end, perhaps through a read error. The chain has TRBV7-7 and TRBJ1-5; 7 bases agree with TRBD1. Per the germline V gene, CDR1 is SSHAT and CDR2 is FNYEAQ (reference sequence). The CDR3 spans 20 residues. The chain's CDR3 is CASSLEDTGRQGVINQPQHF. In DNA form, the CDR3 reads TGTGCTAGCAGCTTAGAAGACACAGGGAGACAGGGAGTCATCAATCAGCCCCAGCATTTT. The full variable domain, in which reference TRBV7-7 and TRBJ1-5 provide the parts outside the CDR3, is GAGVSQSPRYKVTKRGQDVTLRCDPISSHATLYWYQQALGQGPEFLTYFNYEAQPDKSGLPSDRFSAERPEGSISTLTIQRTEQRDSAMYRCASSLEDTGRQGVINQPQHFGDGTRLSIL.

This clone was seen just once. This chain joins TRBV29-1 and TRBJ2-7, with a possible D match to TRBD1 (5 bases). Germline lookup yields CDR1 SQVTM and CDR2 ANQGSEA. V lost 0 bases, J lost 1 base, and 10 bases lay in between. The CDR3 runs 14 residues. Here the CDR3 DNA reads TGCAGCGTTGAAGATATCCCAGGGTCCTACGAGCAGTACTTC. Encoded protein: CSVEDIPGSYEQYF.

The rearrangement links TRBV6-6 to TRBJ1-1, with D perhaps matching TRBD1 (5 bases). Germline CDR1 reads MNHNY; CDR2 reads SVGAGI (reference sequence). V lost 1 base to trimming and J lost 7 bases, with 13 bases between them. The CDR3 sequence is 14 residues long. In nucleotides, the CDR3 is TGTGCCAGCAGTTACTTGGGGCAGGGTGATGAAGCTTTCTTT. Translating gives CASSYLGQGDEAFF.

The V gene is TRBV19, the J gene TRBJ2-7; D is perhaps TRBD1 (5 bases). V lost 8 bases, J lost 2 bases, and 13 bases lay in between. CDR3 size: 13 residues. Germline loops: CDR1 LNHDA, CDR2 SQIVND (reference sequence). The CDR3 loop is CASAQGRTYEQYF. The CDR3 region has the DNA TGTGCCAGTGCGCAGGGAAGGACCTACGAGCAGTACTTC.

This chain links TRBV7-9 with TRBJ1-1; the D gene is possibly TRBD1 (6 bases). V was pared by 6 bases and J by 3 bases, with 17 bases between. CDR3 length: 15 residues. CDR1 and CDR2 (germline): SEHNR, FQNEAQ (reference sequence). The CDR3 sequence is CASRDGQSHYTEAFF. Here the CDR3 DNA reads TGTGCCAGCAGGGACGGACAGAGCCACTACACTGAAGCTTTCTTT.

CDR3 nucleotides: TGTGCCAGCTCACTTCGGGGACACACCATCTACGAGCAGTACTTC. Its translation is CASSLRGHTIYEQYF. V and J are TRBV18 and TRBJ2-7; a possible D gene is TRBD1 (6 bases). CDR1 and CDR2 (germline): KGHSH, LQKENI. The CDR3 runs 15 residues. V was clipped by 4 bases and J by 3 bases, with 16 bases between them.

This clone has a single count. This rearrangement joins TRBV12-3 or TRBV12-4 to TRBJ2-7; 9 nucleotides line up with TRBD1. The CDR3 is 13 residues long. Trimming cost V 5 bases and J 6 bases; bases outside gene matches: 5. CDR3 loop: CASSRTGVPEQYF. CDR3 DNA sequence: TGTGCCAGCAGTAGGACAGGGGTCCCCGAGCAGTACTTC.

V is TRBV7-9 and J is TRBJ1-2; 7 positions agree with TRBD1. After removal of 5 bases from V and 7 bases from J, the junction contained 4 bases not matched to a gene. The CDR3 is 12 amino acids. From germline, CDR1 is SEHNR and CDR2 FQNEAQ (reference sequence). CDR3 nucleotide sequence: TGTGCCAGCAGCCAAGACAGGGTTGGCTACACCTTC. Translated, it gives CASSQDRVGYTF.

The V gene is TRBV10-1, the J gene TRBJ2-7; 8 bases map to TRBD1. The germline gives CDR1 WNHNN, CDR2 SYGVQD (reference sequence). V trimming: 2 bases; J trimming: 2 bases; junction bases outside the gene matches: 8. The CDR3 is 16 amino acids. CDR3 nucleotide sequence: TGCGCCAGCAGTGAGGGGATCCCGGGACAGGCCTACGAGCAGTACTTC. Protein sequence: CASSEGIPGQAYEQYF.

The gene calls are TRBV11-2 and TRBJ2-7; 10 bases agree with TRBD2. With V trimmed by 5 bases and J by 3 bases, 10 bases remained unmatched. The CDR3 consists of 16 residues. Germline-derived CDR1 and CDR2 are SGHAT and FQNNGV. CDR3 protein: CASSPESGTSDYEQYF. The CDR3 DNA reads TGTGCCAGCAGCCCAGAATCCGGGACTAGCGACTACGAGCAGTACTTC.

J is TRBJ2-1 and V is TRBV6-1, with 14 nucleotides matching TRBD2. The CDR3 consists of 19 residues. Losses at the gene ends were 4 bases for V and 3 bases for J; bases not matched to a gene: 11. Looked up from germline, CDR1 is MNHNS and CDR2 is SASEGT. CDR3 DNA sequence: TGTGCCAGCAGTGCCTCCGGGACTAGCGGGAGTTCTATCTACAATGAGCAGTTCTTC. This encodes CASSASGTSGSSIYNEQFF.

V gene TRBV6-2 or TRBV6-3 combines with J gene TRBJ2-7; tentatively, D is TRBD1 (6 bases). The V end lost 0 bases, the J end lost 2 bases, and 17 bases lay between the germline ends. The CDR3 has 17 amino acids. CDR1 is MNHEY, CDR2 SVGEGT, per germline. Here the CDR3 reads CASSYSVGASGTYEQYF. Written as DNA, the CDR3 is TGTGCCAGCAGTTACTCAGTGGGGGCGTCAGGGACCTACGAGCAGTACTTC.